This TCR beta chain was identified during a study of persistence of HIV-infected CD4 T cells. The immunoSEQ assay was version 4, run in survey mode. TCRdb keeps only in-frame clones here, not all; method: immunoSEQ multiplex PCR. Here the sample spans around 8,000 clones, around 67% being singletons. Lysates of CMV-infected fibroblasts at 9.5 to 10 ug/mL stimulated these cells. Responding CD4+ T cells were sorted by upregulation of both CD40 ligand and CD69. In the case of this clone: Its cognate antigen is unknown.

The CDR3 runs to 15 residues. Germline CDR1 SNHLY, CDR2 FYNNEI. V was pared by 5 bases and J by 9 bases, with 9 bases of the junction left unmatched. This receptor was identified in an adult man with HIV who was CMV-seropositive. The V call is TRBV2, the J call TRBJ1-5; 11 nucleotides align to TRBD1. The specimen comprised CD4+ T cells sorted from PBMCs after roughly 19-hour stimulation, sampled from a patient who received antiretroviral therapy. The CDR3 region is CASSLGPGQGGPQHF. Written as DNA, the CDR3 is TGTGCCAGCAGTTTGGGTCCGGGACAGGGGGGGCCCCAGCATTTT.